This T cell receptor (beta chain) was obtained from a study of cytomegalovirus exposure and HLA in healthy donors. Study-level results: Being indistinguishable, some V segments were excluded, TRBV6-2 and TRBV6-3 among them.

To note about this clone: Its specificity is unknown.

This CDR3 region has 15 residues. J gave up 8 bases and V 4 bases, and 10 bases lay outside the gene matches. Germline CDR1 SGHRS, CDR2 YFSETQ. In the PCR, 60 Vbeta and 13 Jbeta primers were used. Only in-frame clones appear in the TCRdb table, and some are missing; sequencing was by immunoSEQ multiplex PCR. The data contain around 200,000 clones, 70% of them seen just once; the ten biggest clones take up 2.6%. The sequenced sample was PBMCs. The sequence came from a man in his forties in good health and CMV-seropositive. The rearrangement links TRBV5-1 to TRBJ1-2, with 11 bases lining up with TRBD1. The CDR3 spells CASSQTSGTGGGYTF. CDR3 nucleotide sequence: TGCGCCAGCAGCCAGACTTCCGGGACAGGGGGAGGCTACACCTTC.